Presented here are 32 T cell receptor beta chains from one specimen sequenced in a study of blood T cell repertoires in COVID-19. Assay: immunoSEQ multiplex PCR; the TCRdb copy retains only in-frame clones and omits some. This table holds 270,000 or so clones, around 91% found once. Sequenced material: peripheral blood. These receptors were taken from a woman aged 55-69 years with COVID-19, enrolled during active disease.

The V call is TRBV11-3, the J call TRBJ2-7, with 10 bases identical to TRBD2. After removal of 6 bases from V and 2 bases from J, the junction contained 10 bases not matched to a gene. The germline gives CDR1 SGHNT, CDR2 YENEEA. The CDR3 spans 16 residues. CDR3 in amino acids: CASSSTTSGRTYEQYF. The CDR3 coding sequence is TGTGCCAGCAGTTCTACGACTAGCGGGCGAACCTACGAGCAGTACTTC.

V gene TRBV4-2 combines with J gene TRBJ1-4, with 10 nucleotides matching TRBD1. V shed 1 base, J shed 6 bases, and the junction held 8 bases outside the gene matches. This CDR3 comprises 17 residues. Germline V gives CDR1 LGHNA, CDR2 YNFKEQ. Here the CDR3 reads CASSQGPGTGVDEKLFF. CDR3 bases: TGTGCCAGCAGCCAAGGTCCCGGGACAGGGGTGGATGAAAAACTGTTTTTT.

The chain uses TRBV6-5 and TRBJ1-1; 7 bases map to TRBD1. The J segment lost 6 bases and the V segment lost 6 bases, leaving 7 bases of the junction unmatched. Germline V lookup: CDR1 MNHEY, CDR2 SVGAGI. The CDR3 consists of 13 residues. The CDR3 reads CASRRTGASEAFF. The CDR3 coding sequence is TGTGCCAGCAGGAGAACAGGGGCTTCTGAAGCTTTCTTT.

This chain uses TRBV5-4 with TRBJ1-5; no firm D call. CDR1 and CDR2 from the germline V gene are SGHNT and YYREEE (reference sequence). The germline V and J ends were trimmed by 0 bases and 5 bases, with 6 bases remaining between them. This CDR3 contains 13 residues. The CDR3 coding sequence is TGTGCCAGCAGCTTGGACGCGGATCAGCCCCAGCATTTT. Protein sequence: CASSLDADQPQHF.

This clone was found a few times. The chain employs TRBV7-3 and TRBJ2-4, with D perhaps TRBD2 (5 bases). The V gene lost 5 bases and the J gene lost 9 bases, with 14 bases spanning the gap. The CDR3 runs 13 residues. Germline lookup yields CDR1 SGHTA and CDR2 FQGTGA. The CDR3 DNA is TGTGCCAGCAGCCCCGTGGGTGGAGGCATTCAGTACTTC. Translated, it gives CASSPVGGGIQYF.

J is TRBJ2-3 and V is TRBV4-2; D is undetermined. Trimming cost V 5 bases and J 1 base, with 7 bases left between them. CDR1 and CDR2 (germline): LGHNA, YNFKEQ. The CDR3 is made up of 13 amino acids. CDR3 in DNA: TGTGCCAGCAGCGTGAGCCGCACAGATACGCAGTATTTT. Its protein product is CASSVSRTDTQYF.

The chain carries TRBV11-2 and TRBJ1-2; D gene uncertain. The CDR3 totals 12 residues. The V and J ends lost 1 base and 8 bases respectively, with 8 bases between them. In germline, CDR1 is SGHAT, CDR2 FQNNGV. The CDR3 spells CASSLVHTGYTF. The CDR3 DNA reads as TGTGCCAGCAGCTTAGTTCACACAGGCTACACCTTC.

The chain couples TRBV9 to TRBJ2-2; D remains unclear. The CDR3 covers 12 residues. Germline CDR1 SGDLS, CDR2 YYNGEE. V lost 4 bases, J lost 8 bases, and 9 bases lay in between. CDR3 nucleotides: TGTGCCAGCAGCACAATATTGGGGGAGCTGTTTTTT. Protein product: CASSTILGELFF.

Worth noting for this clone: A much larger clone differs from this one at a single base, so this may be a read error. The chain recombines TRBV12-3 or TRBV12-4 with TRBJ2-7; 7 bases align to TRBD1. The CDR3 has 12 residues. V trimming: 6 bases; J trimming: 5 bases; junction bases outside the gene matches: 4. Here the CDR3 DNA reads TGTGCCAGCAGCCCGACAGGGAACGAGCAGTACTTC. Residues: CASSPTGNEQYF.

CDR3 bases: TGTGCCTGTACACAGGGGGCTCTCTATGGCTACACCTTC. It is translated as CACTQGALYGYTF. This chain connects TRBV30 to TRBJ1-2, with 9 bases aligning to TRBD1. Trimming cost V 6 bases and J 4 bases; bases outside gene matches: 6. The CDR3 is 13 amino acids. The germline CDR1 and CDR2 sequences are GTSNPN and SVGIG (reference sequence).

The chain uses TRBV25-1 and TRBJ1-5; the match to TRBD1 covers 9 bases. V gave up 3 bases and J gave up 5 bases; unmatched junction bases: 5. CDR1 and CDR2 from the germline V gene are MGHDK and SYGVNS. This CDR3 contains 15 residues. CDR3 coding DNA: TGTGCCAGCAGTGAGACAGGGGGACGCGATCAGCCCCAGCATTTT. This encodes CASSETGGRDQPQHF. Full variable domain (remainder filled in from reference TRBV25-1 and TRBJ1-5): EADIYQTPRYLVIGTGKKITLECSQTMGHDKMYWYQQDPGMELHLIHYSYGVNSTEKGDLSSESTVSRIRTEHFPLTLESARPSHTSQYLCASSETGGRDQPQHFGDGTRLSIL.

The CDR3, as DNA: TGTGCCAGTTGCCCCGCGGGGGGCGCGGAGGCCCAGTACTTC. This codes for CASCPAGGAEAQYF. The chain joins TRBV27 to TRBJ2-5; TRBD2 agrees at 8 bases. The V and J ends lost 9 bases and 9 bases, in that order; junction bases with no gene match: 15. Looked up from germline, CDR1 is MNHEY and CDR2 is SMNVEV (reference sequence). This CDR3 comprises 14 residues.

CDR3 nucleotide sequence: TGTGCCAGCAGCCTAACCGGCATTCCGGGCACTGAAGCTTTCTTT. It translates to CASSLTGIPGTEAFF. The chain joins TRBV11-3 to TRBJ1-1; D remains ambiguous. V lost 5 bases and J 4 bases, leaving 17 bases between the germline ends. The CDR3 is made up of 15 amino acids. CDR1 is SGHNT and CDR2 is YENEEA in the germline V gene.

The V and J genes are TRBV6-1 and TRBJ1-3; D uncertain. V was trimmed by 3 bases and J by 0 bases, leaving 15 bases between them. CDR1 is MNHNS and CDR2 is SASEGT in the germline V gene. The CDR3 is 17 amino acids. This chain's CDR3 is CASSDYRRLLSGNTIYF. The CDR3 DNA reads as TGTGCCAGCAGTGATTACAGACGGTTACTCTCTGGAAACACCATATATTTT.

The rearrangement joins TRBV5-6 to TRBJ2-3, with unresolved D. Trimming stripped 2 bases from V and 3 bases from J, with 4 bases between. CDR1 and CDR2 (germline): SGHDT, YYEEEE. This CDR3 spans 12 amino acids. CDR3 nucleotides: TGTGCCAGCAGCTTACAGACAGATACGCAGTATTTT. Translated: CASSLQTDTQYF.

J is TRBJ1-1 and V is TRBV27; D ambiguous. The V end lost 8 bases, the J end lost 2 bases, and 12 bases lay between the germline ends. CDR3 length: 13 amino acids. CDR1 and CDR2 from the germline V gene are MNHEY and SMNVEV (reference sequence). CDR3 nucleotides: TGTGCCAGCGCGCAATACAGCAACACTGAAGCTTTCTTT. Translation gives CASAQYSNTEAFF.

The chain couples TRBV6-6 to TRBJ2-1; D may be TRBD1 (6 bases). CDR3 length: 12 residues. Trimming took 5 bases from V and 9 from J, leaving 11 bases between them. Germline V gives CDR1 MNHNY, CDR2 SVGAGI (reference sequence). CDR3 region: CASSNRAAEQFF. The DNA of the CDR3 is TGTGCCAGCAGTAACAGGGCCGCTGAGCAGTTCTTC.

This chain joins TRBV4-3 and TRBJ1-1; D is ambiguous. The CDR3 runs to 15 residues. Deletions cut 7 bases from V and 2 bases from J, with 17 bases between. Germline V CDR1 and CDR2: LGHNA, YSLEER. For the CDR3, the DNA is TGCGCCAGCAAACTTTCCCCGACAACCAACACTGAAGCTTTCTTT. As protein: CASKLSPTTNTEAFF.

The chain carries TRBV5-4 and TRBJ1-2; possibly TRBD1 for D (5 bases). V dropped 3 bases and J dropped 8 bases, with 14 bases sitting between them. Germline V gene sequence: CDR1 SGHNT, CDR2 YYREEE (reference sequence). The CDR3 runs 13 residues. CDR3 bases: TGTGCCAGCAGCTCCTTGACAGTACGAGGCTACACCTTC. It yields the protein CASSSLTVRGYTF.

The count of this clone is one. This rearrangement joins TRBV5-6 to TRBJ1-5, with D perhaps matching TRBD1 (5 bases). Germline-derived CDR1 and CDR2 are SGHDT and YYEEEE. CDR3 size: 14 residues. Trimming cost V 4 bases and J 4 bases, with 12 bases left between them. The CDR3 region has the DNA TGTGCCAGCAGCGGGGGGTCGGGGAATCAGCCCCAGCATTTT. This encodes CASSGGSGNQPQHF.

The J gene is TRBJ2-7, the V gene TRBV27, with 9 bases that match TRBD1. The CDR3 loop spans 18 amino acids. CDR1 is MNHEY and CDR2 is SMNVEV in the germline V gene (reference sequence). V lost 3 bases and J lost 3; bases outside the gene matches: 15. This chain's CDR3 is CASSFSLQRDRESYEQYF. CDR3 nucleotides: TGTGCCAGCAGTTTCTCCCTTCAACGGGACAGGGAAAGCTACGAGCAGTACTTC.

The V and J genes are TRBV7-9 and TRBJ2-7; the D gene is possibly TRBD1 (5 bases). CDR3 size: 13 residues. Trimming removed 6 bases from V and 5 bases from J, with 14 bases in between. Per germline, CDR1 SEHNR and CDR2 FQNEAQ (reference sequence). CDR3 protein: CASRQAGFNEQYF. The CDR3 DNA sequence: TGTGCCAGCAGACAGGCTGGTTTCAACGAGCAGTACTTC.

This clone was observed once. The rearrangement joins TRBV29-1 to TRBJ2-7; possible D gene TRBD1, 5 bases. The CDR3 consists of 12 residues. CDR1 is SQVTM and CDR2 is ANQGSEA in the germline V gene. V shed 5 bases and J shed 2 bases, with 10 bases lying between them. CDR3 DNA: TGCAGCGTTTTCGACAGAACCTACGAGCAGTACTTC. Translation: CSVFDRTYEQYF.

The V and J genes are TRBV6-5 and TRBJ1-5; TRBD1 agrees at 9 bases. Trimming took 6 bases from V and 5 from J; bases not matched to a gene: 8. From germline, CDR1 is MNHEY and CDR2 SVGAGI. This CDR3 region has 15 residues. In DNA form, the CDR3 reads TGTGCCAGCAGCTCCGACAGGGGGGAATATCAGCCCCAGCATTTT. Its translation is CASSSDRGEYQPQHF.

CDR3 sequence reads: CASSYEKFGHGYTF. CDR3 bases: TGTGCCAGCAGTTACGAGAAATTCGGTCATGGCTACACCTTC. The J gene is TRBJ1-2, the V gene TRBV6-2 or TRBV6-3; D remains unclear. This CDR3 comprises 14 residues. Germline V gene data show CDR1 as MNHEY and CDR2 as SVGEGT. The V gene lost 2 bases and the J gene lost 6 bases, with 13 bases spanning the gap.

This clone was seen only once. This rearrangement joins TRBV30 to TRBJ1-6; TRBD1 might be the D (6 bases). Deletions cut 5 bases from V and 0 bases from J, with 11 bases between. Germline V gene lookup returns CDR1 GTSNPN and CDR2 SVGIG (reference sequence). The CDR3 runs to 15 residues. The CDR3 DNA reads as TGTGCCTGGGAAACAGGGAGCTCCTATAATTCACCCCTCCACTTT. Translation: CAWETGSSYNSPLHF.

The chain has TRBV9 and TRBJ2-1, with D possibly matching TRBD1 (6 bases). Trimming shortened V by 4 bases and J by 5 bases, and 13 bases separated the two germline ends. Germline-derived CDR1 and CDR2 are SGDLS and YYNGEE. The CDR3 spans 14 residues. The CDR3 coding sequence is TGTGCCAGCAGCACCCCCACAGGGAACAATGAGCAGTTCTTC. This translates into CASSTPTGNNEQFF.

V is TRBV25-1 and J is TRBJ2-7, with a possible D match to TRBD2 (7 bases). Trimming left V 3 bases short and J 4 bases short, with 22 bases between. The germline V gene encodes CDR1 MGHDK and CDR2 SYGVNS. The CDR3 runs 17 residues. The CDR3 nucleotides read TGTGCCAGCAGTGAGTTCCAGGGGAGGGGGTTACATTACGAGCAGTACTTC. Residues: CASSEFQGRGLHYEQYF.

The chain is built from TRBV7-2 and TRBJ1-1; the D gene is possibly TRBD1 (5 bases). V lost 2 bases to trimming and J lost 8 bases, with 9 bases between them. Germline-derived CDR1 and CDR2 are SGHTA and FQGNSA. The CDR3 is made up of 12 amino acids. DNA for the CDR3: TGTGCCAGCAGCTTAAGGGGTAGAGAAGCTTTCTTT. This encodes CASSLRGREAFF.

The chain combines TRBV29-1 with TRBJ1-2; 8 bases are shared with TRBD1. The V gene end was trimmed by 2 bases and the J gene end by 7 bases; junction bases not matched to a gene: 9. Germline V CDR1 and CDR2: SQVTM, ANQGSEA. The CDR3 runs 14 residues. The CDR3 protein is CSVEPRTGRGGYTF. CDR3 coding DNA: TGCAGCGTTGAACCGAGGACAGGGAGAGGTGGCTACACCTTC.

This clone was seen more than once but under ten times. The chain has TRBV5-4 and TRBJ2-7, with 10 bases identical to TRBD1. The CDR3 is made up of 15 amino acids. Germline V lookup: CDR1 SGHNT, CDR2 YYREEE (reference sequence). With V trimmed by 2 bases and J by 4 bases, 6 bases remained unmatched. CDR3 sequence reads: CASSFDGTGVYEQYF. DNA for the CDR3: TGTGCCAGCAGCTTTGATGGGACAGGGGTATACGAGCAGTACTTC.

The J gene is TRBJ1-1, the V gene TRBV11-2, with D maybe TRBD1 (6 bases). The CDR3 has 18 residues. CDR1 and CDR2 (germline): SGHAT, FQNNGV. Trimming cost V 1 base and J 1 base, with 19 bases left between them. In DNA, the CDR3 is TGTGCCAGCAGCTTAGTTGGGGGCAGGGGCGGTGGGAACACTGAAGCTTTCTTT. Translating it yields CASSLVGGRGGGNTEAFF.